These 19 T cell receptor beta chains were sequenced from one sample in a study of blood T cells in healthy people across ages. A second PCR of roughly 7 to 11 cycles used a sample-barcoded 5' primer and a J-beta primer mix. Each CDR3 protein gets one entry after TCRdb re-called the 5' RACE reads with MiXCR. Of more than 1 million distinct CDR3 sequences in the sample, 40% to 50% are singletons; the top ten hold over 15%. Sequenced input: blood. The receptors were gathered from a woman aged 60-70 years in good health.

The chain combines TRBV7-2 with TRBJ2-3; 10 nucleotides line up with TRBD2. J gave up 4 bases and V 6 bases, and 16 bases lay outside the gene matches. The CDR3 consists of 18 residues. Germline loops: CDR1 SGHTA, CDR2 FQGNSA. This CDR3 reads CASSRPRNLAGESDTQYF. Here the CDR3 DNA reads TGTGCCAGCAGTCGACCCAGGAATCTAGCGGGAGAGTCAGATACGCAGTATTTT.

This clonotype has just a few counts. The chain joins TRBV6-2 or TRBV6-3 to TRBJ2-3; 7 bases are a match to TRBD1. The V gene end was trimmed by 8 bases and the J gene end by 3 bases; junction bases not matched to a gene: 11. There are 15 residues in the CDR3. In germline, CDR1 is MNHEY, CDR2 SVGEGT. DNA of the CDR3: TGTGCCAGCGCCAACGACAGGGTGGCGACAGATACGCAGTATTTT. Protein sequence: CASANDRVATDTQYF.

The rearrangement uses TRBV27 and TRBJ1-3; 8 bases map to TRBD1. Germline CDR1 MNHEY, CDR2 SMNVEV (reference sequence). The CDR3 spans 14 residues. V lost 8 bases, J lost 0 bases, and 3 bases stayed unmatched. CDR3 sequence (DNA): TGTGCCAGCGCAGACAGGGGCTCTGGAAACACCATATATTTT. It specifies CASADRGSGNTIYF.

The table lists this clonotype with a count of one. One end of the junction is discordant with germline, which a read error may explain. The rearrangement uses TRBV20-1 and TRBJ2-7; possibly TRBD2 for D (5 bases). CDR3 length: 15 residues. Germline CDR1 DFQATT, CDR2 SNEGSKA (reference sequence). CDR3 sequence: CGARDLLDSSYEQYF. CDR3 DNA: TGCGGTGCTAGAGATTTGTTGGACTCTTCCTACGAGCAGTACTTC.

The V and J genes are TRBV18 and TRBJ2-5; TRBD1 aligns across 8 bases. The tail of the sequence fits TRBJ2-7 better, so the J call may be wrong. This CDR3 has 15 residues. Looked up from germline, CDR1 is KGHSH and CDR2 is LQKENI. The CDR3, as DNA: TGTGCCAGCTCACCAAGGACAGGGATCGGCTACGAGCAGTACTTC. Amino acid sequence: CASSPRTGIGYEQYF.

The rearrangement joins TRBV2 to TRBJ1-4; unclear D gene. V shed 2 bases and J shed 5 bases, with 9 bases lying between them. Looked up from germline, CDR1 is SNHLY and CDR2 is FYNNEI. The CDR3 contains 14 residues. CDR3 region: CASSESGFNEKLFF. CDR3 bases: TGTGCCAGCAGTGAATCGGGATTCAATGAAAAACTGTTTTTT.

The table lists this clonotype with a count of one. The CDR3 DNA is TGTGCCAGCAGTCCACGGGATTACTATGGCTACACCTTC. As protein: CASSPRDYYGYTF. This chain connects TRBV6-2 or TRBV6-3 to TRBJ1-2; D gene ambiguous. Trimming cost V 5 bases and J 3 bases, with 10 bases left between them. The V gene's germline CDR1 is MNHEY and CDR2 SVGEGT. The CDR3 runs 13 residues.

Only a few counts were recorded for this clonotype. CDR3 bases: TGCGCCAGCAGCCTTACTCAGGCTAGCGGGAGTATCTCCTACGAGCAGTACTTC. This codes for CASSLTQASGSISYEQYF. The genes are TRBV5-1 and TRBJ2-7; the match to TRBD2 covers 10 bases. This CDR3 contains 18 residues. Germline loops: CDR1 SGHRS, CDR2 YFSETQ. V dropped 4 bases and J dropped 0; count of bases not matched to a gene: 13.

The chain joins TRBV28 to TRBJ2-5; TRBD2 aligns across 8 bases. The J call could be wrong; TRBJ2-7 is a better fit for the DNA end. Per the germline V gene, CDR1 is MDHEN and CDR2 is SYDVKM. CDR3 length: 16 residues. The CDR3 here is CASRVVTSGTSYEQYF. The CDR3 DNA reads as TGTGCCAGCAGAGTAGTAACCTCCGGGACTAGCTACGAGCAGTACTTC.

Turning to this clonotype: A much larger clone sits a single nucleotide away, making a read error possible. The rearrangement uses TRBV29-1 and TRBJ2-7; D unresolved. With the DNA end fitting TRBJ2-4 better, the J assignment may be wrong. The CDR3 is made up of 12 amino acids. Germline CDR1 is SQVTM and CDR2 is ANQGSEA. In nucleotides, the CDR3 is TGCGGCGTTCTCCTTGACAAAAACATTCAGTACTTC. Protein: CGVLLDKNIQYF.

This chain uses TRBV20-1 with TRBJ1-1; the D is unclear. The V and J ends lost 0 bases and 8 bases respectively, with 13 bases between them. The CDR3 runs 13 residues. The V gene's germline CDR1 is DFQATT and CDR2 SNEGSKA (reference sequence). CDR3 sequence reads: CSARDNARKEAFF. The CDR3 DNA sequence: TGCAGTGCTAGAGATAACGCCAGGAAAGAAGCTTTCTTT.

V and J are TRBV6-2 or TRBV6-3 and TRBJ2-5, with 10 bases aligning to TRBD1. The DNA end is a closer match to TRBJ2-7, so the J assignment may be wrong. Germline-derived CDR1 and CDR2 are MNHEY and SVGEGT. The CDR3 consists of 18 residues. The CDR3 bases are TGTGCCAGCAGTACGATCCGGGACAGGGGTAGACTAGCCCACGAGCAGTACTTC. It encodes CASSTIRDRGRLAHEQYF.

V gene TRBV5-1 combines with J gene TRBJ2-7; 11 nucleotides align to TRBD2. This CDR3 spans 17 amino acids. Germline V CDR1 and CDR2: SGHRS, YFSETQ. V lost 0 bases and J lost 1; bases outside the gene matches: 6. This CDR3 is CASSLGLIAGGSYEQYF. DNA of the CDR3: TGCGCCAGCAGCTTGGGACTTATAGCGGGAGGGTCCTACGAGCAGTACTTC.

The table lists this clonotype with a few counts. The chain recombines TRBV3-1 with TRBJ2-5; 7 nucleotides line up with TRBD1. Germline V lookup: CDR1 LGHDT, CDR2 YNNKEL (reference sequence). CDR3 size: 15 residues. J lost 5 bases, V lost 0 bases, and 6 bases had no gene match. CDR3 sequence (DNA): TGTGCCAGCAGCCAAGATCTGGCCAGGGGGGAGACCCAGTACTTC. It yields the protein CASSQDLARGETQYF.

This clonotype was seen only a few times. The gene calls are TRBV28 and TRBJ1-2, with a weak D call TRBD1 (5 bases). This CDR3 has 14 amino acids. The V gene lost 5 bases and the J gene lost 7 bases, with 17 bases spanning the gap. The germline V gene encodes CDR1 MDHEN and CDR2 SYDVKM. CDR3 amino acids: CASSPAHGARGYTF. The CDR3 DNA follows: TGTGCCAGCAGTCCCGCCCACGGGGCGCGTGGCTACACCTTC.

The rearrangement uses TRBV7-3 and TRBJ2-3, with unresolved D. Germline V lookup: CDR1 SGHTA, CDR2 FQGTGA. The CDR3 sequence is 14 residues long. V lost 6 bases to trimming and J lost 2 bases, with 12 bases between them. The chain's CDR3 is CASSHPGFTDTQYF. The CDR3 bases are TGTGCCAGCAGTCACCCCGGGTTCACAGATACGCAGTATTTT.

The chain employs TRBV5-5 and TRBJ2-5; 7 positions agree with TRBD2. Germline V gene lookup returns CDR1 SGHKS and CDR2 YYEKEE (reference sequence). The trim removed 0 bases at V and 4 bases at J, leaving 6 bases unmatched. The length of the CDR3 is 15 residues. CDR3: CASSLVGERGETQYF. CDR3 DNA sequence: TGTGCCAGCAGCTTGGTGGGGGAGCGGGGAGAGACCCAGTACTTC.

This clonotype was seen a handful of times. This sequence joins TRBV21-1 and TRBJ2-4. The end of the DNA aligns better with TRBJ2-7, so the J call may be wrong. TRBV21-1 is given as a pseudogene. This CDR3 region has 14 residues. The CDR3 reads CASSKNVEADEQYF. The CDR3 region has the DNA TGTGCCAGCAGCAAAAATGTTGAGGCAGACGAGCAGTACTTC.

Details on this clonotype: It may be a read error: a sequence one base away is much more abundant. J is TRBJ2-1 and V is TRBV5-5, with D maybe TRBD1 (5 bases). V lost 1 base and J 6 bases, leaving 14 bases between the germline ends. The germline V gene has CDR1 SGHKS and CDR2 YYEKEE (reference sequence). The CDR3 consists of 15 residues. The CDR3 nucleotides are TGTGCCAGCAGCTTGAACTCTTGGGGCCGCAATGAGCAGTTCTTC. Encoded protein: CASSLNSWGRNEQFF.